This TCR beta chain was captured in a study of technical replicates of blood from a handful of donors. Profiling relied on immunoSEQ multiplex PCR, and the TCRdb table lists in-frame clones only, not all of them. In the table there are 65,000 to 90,000 clones, nearly 99% of which are singletons. Germline V gene sequence: CDR1 LGHNA, CDR2 YSLEER. The V and J ends lost 1 base and 0 bases, in that order; junction bases with no gene match: 2. The CDR3 length is 16 residues. This receptor was identified in a human donor in good health. Sequenced sample: T cells isolated from PBMCs. V gene TRBV4-3 combines with J gene TRBJ2-1; 8 bases align to TRBD2. DNA for the CDR3: TGCGCCAGCAGCCAAGTAGCGGGGAGCTCCTACAATGAGCAGTTCTTC. Its protein is CASSQVAGSSYNEQFF.